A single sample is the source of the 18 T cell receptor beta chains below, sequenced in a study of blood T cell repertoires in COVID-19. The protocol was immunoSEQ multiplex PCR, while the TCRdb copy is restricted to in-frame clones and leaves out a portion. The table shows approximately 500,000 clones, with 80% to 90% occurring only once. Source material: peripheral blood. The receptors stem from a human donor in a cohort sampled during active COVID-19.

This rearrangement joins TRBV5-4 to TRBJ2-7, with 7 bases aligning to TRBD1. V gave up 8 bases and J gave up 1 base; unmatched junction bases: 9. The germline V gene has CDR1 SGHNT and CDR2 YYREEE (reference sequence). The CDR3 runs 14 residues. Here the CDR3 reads CASQQGPRSYEQYF. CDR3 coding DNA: TGTGCCAGTCAACAGGGGCCAAGATCCTACGAGCAGTACTTC.

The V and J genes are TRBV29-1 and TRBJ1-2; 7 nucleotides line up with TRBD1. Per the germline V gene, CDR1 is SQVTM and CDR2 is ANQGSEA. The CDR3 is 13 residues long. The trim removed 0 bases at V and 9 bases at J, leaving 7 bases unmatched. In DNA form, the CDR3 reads TGCAGCGTTGAAGATCTACAGGGGAGAAGCTACACCTTC. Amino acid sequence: CSVEDLQGRSYTF.

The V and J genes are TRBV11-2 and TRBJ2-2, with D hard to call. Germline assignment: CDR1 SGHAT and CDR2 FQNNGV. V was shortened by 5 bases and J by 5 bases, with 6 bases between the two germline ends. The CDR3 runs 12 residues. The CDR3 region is CASSPSTGELFF. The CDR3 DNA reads TGTGCCAGCAGCCCCAGTACCGGGGAGCTGTTTTTT.

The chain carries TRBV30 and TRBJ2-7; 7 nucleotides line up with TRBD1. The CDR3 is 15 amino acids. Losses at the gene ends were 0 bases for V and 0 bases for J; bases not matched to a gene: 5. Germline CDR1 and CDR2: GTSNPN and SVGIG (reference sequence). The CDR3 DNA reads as TGTGCCTGGAGTGTCGCAGGGGGAAGCTCCTACGAGCAGTACTTC. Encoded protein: CAWSVAGGSSYEQYF.

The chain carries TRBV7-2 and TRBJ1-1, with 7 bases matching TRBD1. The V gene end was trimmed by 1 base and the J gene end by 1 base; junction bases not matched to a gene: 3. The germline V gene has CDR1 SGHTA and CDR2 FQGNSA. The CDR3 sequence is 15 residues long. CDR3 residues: CASSLGGTANTEAFF. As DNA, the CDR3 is TGTGCCAGCAGCTTAGGCGGGACAGCGAACACTGAAGCTTTCTTT. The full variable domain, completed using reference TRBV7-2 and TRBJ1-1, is GAGVSQSPSNKVTEKGKDVELRCDPISGHTALYWYRQSLGQGLEFLIYFQGNSAPDKSGLPSDRFSAERTGGSVSTLTIQRTQQEDSAVYLCASSLGGTANTEAFFGQGTRLTVV.

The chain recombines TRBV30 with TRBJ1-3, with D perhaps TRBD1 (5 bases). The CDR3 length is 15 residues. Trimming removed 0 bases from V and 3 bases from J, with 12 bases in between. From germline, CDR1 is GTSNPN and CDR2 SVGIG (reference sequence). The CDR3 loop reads CAWSVPTAHGNTIYF. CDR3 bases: TGTGCCTGGAGTGTCCCGACAGCACATGGAAACACCATATATTTT.

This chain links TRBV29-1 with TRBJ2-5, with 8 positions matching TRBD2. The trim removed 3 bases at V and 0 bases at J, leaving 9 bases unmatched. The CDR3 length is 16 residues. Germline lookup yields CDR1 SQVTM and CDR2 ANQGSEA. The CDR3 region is CSVDSGGPMYQETQYF. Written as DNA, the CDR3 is TGCAGCGTTGACTCGGGAGGGCCGATGTACCAAGAGACCCAGTACTTC.

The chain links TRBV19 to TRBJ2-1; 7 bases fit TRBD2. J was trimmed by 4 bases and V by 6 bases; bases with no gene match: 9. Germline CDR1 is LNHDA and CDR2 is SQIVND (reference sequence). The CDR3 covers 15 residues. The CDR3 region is CASRPHLGGYNEQFF. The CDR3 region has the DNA TGTGCCAGTAGGCCGCATTTGGGAGGGTACAATGAGCAGTTCTTC.

The DNA of the CDR3 is TGTGCCAGCAGCTTAGACAGGGTGACTGAAGCTTTCTTT. Protein sequence: CASSLDRVTEAFF. The V and J genes are TRBV11-2 and TRBJ1-1, with D possibly being TRBD1 (5 bases). Germline values: CDR1 SGHAT, CDR2 FQNNGV. The ends were cut back, 0 bases at V and 5 bases at J, with 7 bases in the middle. The CDR3 runs 13 residues. The full variable domain, with the rest looked up from reference TRBV11-2 and TRBJ1-1, is EAGVAQSPRYKIIEKRQSVAFWCNPISGHATLYWYQQILGQGPKLLIQFQNNGVVDDSQLPKDRFSAERLKGVDSTLKIQPAKLEDSAVYLCASSLDRVTEAFFGQGTRLTVV.

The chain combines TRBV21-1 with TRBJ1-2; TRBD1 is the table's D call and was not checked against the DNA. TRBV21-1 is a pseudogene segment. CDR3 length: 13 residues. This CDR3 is CASGQGSNYGYTF. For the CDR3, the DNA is TGTGCCAGCGGACAGGGTAGCAACTATGGCTACACCTTC.

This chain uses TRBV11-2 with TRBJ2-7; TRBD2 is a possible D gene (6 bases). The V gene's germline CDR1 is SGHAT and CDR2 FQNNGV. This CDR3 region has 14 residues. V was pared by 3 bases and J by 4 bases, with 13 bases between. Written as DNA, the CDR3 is TGTGCCAGCAGCTTGTTTACGGGAGAGTACGAGCAGTACTTC. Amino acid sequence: CASSLFTGEYEQYF.

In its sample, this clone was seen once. For the CDR3, the DNA is TGTGCCAGCAGCCCTCCAGATCCCCTAGCGGGTCCCTCCAATGAGCAGTTCTTC. Its protein product is CASSPPDPLAGPSNEQFF. V is TRBV6-2 or TRBV6-3 and J is TRBJ2-1; TRBD2 agrees at 8 bases. This CDR3 has 18 residues. Germline loops: CDR1 MNHEY, CDR2 SVGEGT. V was clipped by 6 bases and J by 6 bases; unmatched bases: 19.

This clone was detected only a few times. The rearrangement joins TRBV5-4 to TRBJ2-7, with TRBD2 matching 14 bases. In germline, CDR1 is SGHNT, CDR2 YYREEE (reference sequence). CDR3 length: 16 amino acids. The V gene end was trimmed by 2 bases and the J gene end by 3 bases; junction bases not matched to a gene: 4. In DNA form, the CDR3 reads TGTGCCAGCAGCTTCGGGACTAGCGGGAGTCTCTACGAGCAGTACTTC. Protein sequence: CASSFGTSGSLYEQYF.

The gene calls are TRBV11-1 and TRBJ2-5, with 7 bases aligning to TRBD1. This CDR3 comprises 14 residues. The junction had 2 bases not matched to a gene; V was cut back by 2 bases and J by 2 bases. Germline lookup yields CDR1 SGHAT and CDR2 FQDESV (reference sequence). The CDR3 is CASSLTGVQETQYF. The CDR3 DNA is TGTGCCAGCAGCTTAACAGGGGTTCAAGAGACCCAGTACTTC. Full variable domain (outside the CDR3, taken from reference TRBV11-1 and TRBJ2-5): EAEVAQSPRYKITEKSQAVAFWCDPISGHATLYWYRQILGQGPELLVQFQDESVVDDSQLPKDRFSAERLKGVDSTLKIQPAELGDSAMYLCASSLTGVQETQYFGPGTRLLVL.

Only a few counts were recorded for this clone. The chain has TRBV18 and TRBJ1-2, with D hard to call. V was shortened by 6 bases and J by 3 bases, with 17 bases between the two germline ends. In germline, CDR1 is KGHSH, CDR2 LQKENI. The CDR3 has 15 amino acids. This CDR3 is CASSPKEALHYGYTF. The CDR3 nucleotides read TGTGCCAGCTCGCCCAAGGAGGCTCTGCACTATGGCTACACCTTC. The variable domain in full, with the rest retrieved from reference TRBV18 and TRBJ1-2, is NAGVMQNPRHLVRRRGQEARLRCSPMKGHSHVYWYRQLPEEGLKFMVYLQKENIIDESGMPKERFSAEFPKEGPSILRIQQVVRGDSAAYFCASSPKEALHYGYTFGSGTRLTVV.

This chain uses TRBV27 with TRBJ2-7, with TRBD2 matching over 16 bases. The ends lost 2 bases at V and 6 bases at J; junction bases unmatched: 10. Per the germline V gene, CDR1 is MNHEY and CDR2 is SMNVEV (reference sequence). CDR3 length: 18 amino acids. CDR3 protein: CASSLGWGLAGGIGEQYF. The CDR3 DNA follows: TGTGCCAGCAGTTTAGGCTGGGGACTAGCGGGAGGGATAGGCGAGCAGTACTTC.

The CDR3 loop reads CASSLGPGQLAGNTIYF. DNA for the CDR3: TGTGCCAGCAGCTTAGGTCCGGGACAGCTCGCTGGAAACACCATATATTTT. The genes are TRBV7-6 and TRBJ1-3; 7 bases line up with TRBD1. Germline values: CDR1 SGHVS, CDR2 FNYEAQ. V shed 1 base, J shed 2 bases, and the junction held 8 bases outside the gene matches. CDR3 length: 17 residues. Full variable domain (missing parts from reference TRBV7-6 and TRBJ1-3): GAGVSQSPRYKVTKRGQDVALRCDPISGHVSLYWYRQALGQGPEFLTYFNYEAQQDKSGLPNDRFSAERPEGSISTLTIQRTEQRDSAMYRCASSLGPGQLAGNTIYFGEGSWLTVV.

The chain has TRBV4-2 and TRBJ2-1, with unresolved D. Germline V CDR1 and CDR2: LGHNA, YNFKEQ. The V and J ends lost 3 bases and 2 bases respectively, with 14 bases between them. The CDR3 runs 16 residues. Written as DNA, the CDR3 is TGTGCCAGCAGCCAGGAGAGAGACTTGACCTACAATGAGCAGTTCTTC. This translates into CASSQERDLTYNEQFF.